The 7 T cell receptor gamma chains listed next were all sequenced from one sample in a study of γδ T cells in repeated Plasmodium falciparum infection. TCRdb fed the multiplex PCR reads into CATT to redo clone calling. The sample holds around 14,000 gamma-chain clones, roughly 1.5% seen once. Bulk repertoires came from Vgamma9/Vdelta2+ or Vdelta2-negative gammadelta T cells flow-sorted from PBMC. The sequenced material came from gamma-delta T cells from blood. The receptors were gathered from a pool of human donors (malaria-infected and uninfected, not separated).

About this clone itself: TCRdb records a much larger clone's protein for this DNA, with a difference at residue 5 that likely arises from a read error; the protein given is the translation of the DNA. The V gene is TRGV9, the J gene TRGJ1 or TRGJ2. Since TCRdb gives no J gene, matching the DNA to germline was used here to assign it. The J segment lost 2 bases and the V segment lost 5 bases, leaving 15 bases of the junction unmatched. Germline V gene lookup returns CDR1 GITISATS and CDR2 ISYDGTV (reference sequence). The CDR3 length is 16 residues. CDR3 sequence: CALWVARKFYYYKKLF. In DNA, the CDR3 is TGTGCCTTGTGGGTGGCCCGGAAGTTCTATTATTATAAGAAACTCTTT.

In this sample, this clone turned up many times. TCRdb shows a much larger clone's protein in place of this DNA's translation, and the two differ at residue 4, likely through a read error; the protein shown is translated from the DNA. The chain is built from TRGV3 and TRGJ1 or TRGJ2. No J gene is reported in TCRdb; it was inferred here by comparing the DNA with germline. V lost 9 bases, J lost 3 bases, and 5 bases stayed unmatched. There are 11 residues in the CDR3. The germline V gene has CDR1 VTNTFY and CDR2 YDVSTARD (reference sequence). Here the CDR3 DNA reads TGTGCCACCCGGGTTTATTATAAGAAACTCTTT. This sequence encodes CATRVYYKKLF.

For this clone: No DNA is shown, since the ends of the CDR3 on it are uncertain; the CDR3 is the one TCRdb lists. The V gene reported is TRGV3; the J gene is uncalled. Looked up from germline, CDR1 is VTNTFY and CDR2 is YDVSTARD (reference sequence). The CDR3 is 33 amino acids in total, end residues counted. CDR3 sequence reads: CATWDRQGNYYKKLFGSEQHLLSQVSIGRIQHF.

This clone has more than one count but fewer than ten. TCRdb pairs this DNA with a much larger clone's protein that differs at residue 3, likely a read error; the protein shown was translated from the DNA. V usage is TRGV4 and J usage is TRGJ1 or TRGJ2. Germline values: CDR1 EGSTGY, CDR2 YDSYTSSV. The CDR3 sequence is 13 residues long. The CDR3 bases are TGTGCCGCCTGGGATGGTGGATATTATAAGAAACTCTTT. Residues: CAAWDGGYYKKLF.

This clone was detected only a few times. This DNA's translation differs at residue 3 from TCRdb's protein, which comes from a much larger clone; a read error is likely, and the protein shown is translated from the DNA. This chain uses TRGV9 with TRGJP. Germline matching of the DNA provided the J gene here, since TCRdb leaves it blank. Per germline, CDR1 GITISATS and CDR2 ISYDGTV (reference sequence). The CDR3 consists of 17 residues. CDR3 region: CAMWEVNKELGKKIKVF. CDR3 nucleotide sequence: TGTGCCATGTGGGAGGTGAATAAAGAGTTGGGCAAAAAAATCAAGGTATTT.

The CDR3 reads CALWEGVGQKIKVF. In nucleotides, the CDR3 is TGTGCCTTGTGGGAGGGAGTTGGGCAAAAAATCAAGGTATTT. V and J are TRGV9 and TRGJP. The J gene was not available in TCRdb and was assigned here by matching the DNA to germline segments. This CDR3 comprises 14 residues. Germline CDR1 is GITISATS and CDR2 is ISYDGTV (reference sequence). Trimming cost V 2 bases and J 17 bases; bases outside gene matches: 9.

Turning to this clone: A far larger clone is a single base away, which makes a read error likely. Other DNA sequences of this sample code for an identical CDR3. The V call is TRGV8, the J call TRGJ1 or TRGJ2. TCRdb supplies no J gene; here it was assigned by aligning the nucleotide sequence to germline. CDR1 is VENAVY and CDR2 is YDSYNSRV in the germline V gene. Trimming at V came to 4 bases and at J to 3 bases, leaving 18 bases not matched to a gene. The CDR3 runs to 17 residues. The CDR3 DNA is TGTGCCACCTGGGACAGGCTACGAGGGATCCTTTATTATAAGAAACTCTTT. Translated: CATWDRLRGILYYKKLF.